This TCR beta chain stems from a study of blood T cell repertoires in COVID-19. Study background: The United States, Italy and Spain were the sources of the acute and convalescent COVID-19 samples. PBMCs, B-cell-depleted T cells, or T cells were the source of the cDNA or gDNA that made up the material.

Per the original data handling: The authors estimated nucleated cell counts from reference gene primer amplification. The protocol was immunoSEQ multiplex PCR, while the TCRdb copy is restricted to in-frame clones and leaves out a portion. That table gives V, J and clone size, and the DNA gave D and trimming. The sample holds about 380,000 clones, over 65% seen once. The CDR3 consists of 14 residues. The V gene end was trimmed by 0 bases and the J gene end by 6 bases; junction bases not matched to a gene: 4. The V gene's germline CDR1 is SEHNR and CDR2 FQNEAQ (reference sequence). This clonotype was sampled from a human donor with acute or convalescent COVID-19. The donor label of this sample is uncertain. The sample consisted of peripheral blood. The genes are TRBV7-9 and TRBJ2-7; 8 bases are a match to TRBD1. The CDR3 sequence is CASSLAGQAREQYF. As DNA, the CDR3 is TGTGCCAGCAGCTTAGCGGGACAGGCTCGCGAGCAGTACTTC.